The T cell receptor (beta chain) under discussion was sequenced for a study of vaccination and CD4 T cells after COVID-19. As to treatment: roughly ten-day PBMC culture with coronavirus spike peptide pools or control peptides (ViraFEST assay). Antigen-specific T cell expansion with peptide pools preceded TCR sequencing in the ViraFEST approach. The authors cultured 2 million or so PBMCs per well with 7.5 to 10 IU/ml IL-2 and 10 ug/ml peptide pools. Scientists ran DNA taken from cultured CD4+ T cells through the Oncomine TCR Beta short-read assay for sequencing. From the PCR reads, TCRdb called clonotypes with MiXCR, one entry per CDR3 protein. The sample shows about 10,000 distinct CDR3 sequences, about 28% of them seen only once. The germline V and J ends were trimmed by 5 bases and 5 bases, with 12 bases remaining between them. Germline loops: CDR1 SGHTA, CDR2 FQGNSA. This CDR3 has 13 residues. This clonotype was seen a single time. Its antigen is as yet unknown.

V and J are TRBV7-2 and TRBJ1-1, with a weak D call TRBD1 (5 bases). Here the sequenced sample was CD4+ T cells from blood, cultured in vitro, taken after SARS-CoV-2 vaccination. The TCR was taken from a human donor who had recovered from COVID-19. CDR3 region: CASSQGRSTEAFF. CDR3 bases: TGTGCCAGCAGCCAGGGACGGTCAACTGAAGCTTTCTTT.